The clone carrying this T cell receptor (beta chain) was recorded a few times. This entry comes from a study of blood T cell repertoires in COVID-19. Authors' data handling: Cell counts per sample came from amplifying reference gene primers. Some clones are missing from TCRdb's copy, which holds only in-frame ones; the method was immunoSEQ multiplex PCR. D and trimming come from the DNA, and the V and J calls and clone size come from that table. The sample contains 350,000 or so clones, roughly 90% of which appear only once. CDR1 LGHNA and CDR2 YNFKEQ come from the germline V gene. Unmatched junction bases numbered 5, after V lost 4 bases and J lost 5 bases. The CDR3 is 13 amino acids.

The chain is built from TRBV4-2 and TRBJ2-7; 7 bases are a match to TRBD2. The origin of this receptor is a woman aged 25-40 years who had been exposed to COVID-19. The specimen sequenced was PBMCs or T cells enriched from blood (not recorded which). The DNA for the CDR3 is TGTGCCAGCAGCCCCGCGGGAGCGGACGAGCAGTACTTC. It yields the protein CASSPAGADEQYF.